A selection of T cell receptor beta chains follows, all from one sample in a study of response to subunit inactivated influenza vaccine. TCRdb fed the RT-PCR reads into MiXCR, producing one record per CDR3 protein. The sample includes 650,000 or so distinct CDR3 sequences, 11% to 15% of them seen just once. Specimen: PBMCs from blood, collected approximately 15 days before vaccination. The receptors here all came from a man aged 50 to 59 who received an inactivated influenza vaccine. Both conserved end residues are part of each CDR3. D genes are given only for firm matches. The size entry is marked missing in some rows and otherwise reads once, few, many or a size class.

v_call	j_call	clone_size	d_call	cdr3_aa	cdr3_nt
TRBV15	TRBJ2-5	.	.	CATSREPLGETQYF	TGTGCCACCAGCAGAGAACCATTGGGCGAGACCCAGTACTTC
TRBV5-5	TRBJ1-2	few	.	CASSPSGTVNYGYTF	TGTGCCAGCAGCCCATCCGGGACCGTCAACTATGGCTACACCTTC
TRBV5-1	TRBJ1-6	few	.	CASSSGRRDSPLHF	TGCGCCAGCAGCTCGGGACGACGGGATTCACCCCTCCACTTT
TRBV27	TRBJ2-7	many	.	CASRKPRLSSYEQYF	TGTGCCAGCAGAAAACCGAGATTAAGCTCCTACGAGCAGTACTTC
TRBV4-3	TRBJ2-2	few	.	CASSQDLSTGELFF	TGCGCCAGCAGCCAAGATCTTAGCACCGGGGAGCTGTTTTTT
TRBV11-2	TRBJ2-1	.	.	CASSFAGTLSNEQFF	TGTGCCAGCAGCTTTGCGGGCACCCTCTCCAATGAGCAGTTCTTC
TRBV6-1	TRBJ2-3	.	.	CASSPGNRVVGTDTQYF	TGTGCCAGCAGTCCTGGAAACAGGGTAGTCGGTACAGATACGCAGTATTTT
TRBV15	TRBJ2-1	few	TRBD2	CATSRPKTAGARNEQFF	TGTGCCACCAGCAGACCAAAGACAGCGGGAGCCCGCAATGAGCAGTTCTTC
TRBV27	TRBJ2-3	.	.	CASSLDPVYTDTQYF	TGTGCCAGCAGCCTCGACCCCGTCTACACAGATACGCAGTATTTT
TRBV28	TRBJ2-5	few	.	CATATATRYQETQYF	TGTGCCACCGCGACAGCGACACGGTACCAAGAGACCCAGTACTTC
TRBV7-6	TRBJ2-7	few	.	CASSPTVTYEQYF	TGTGCCAGCAGCCCGACAGTAACCTACGAGCAGTACTTC
TRBV20-1	TRBJ2-3	.	.	CSARSFQTDTQYF	TGCAGTGCTAGATCTTTCCAGACGGATACGCAGTATTTT
TRBV5-1	TRBJ1-5	.	TRBD1	CASSPGQGLVGPQHF	TGCGCCAGCAGCCCAGGACAGGGGTTGGTAGGGCCCCAGCATTTT
TRBV7-2	TRBJ2-7	few	.	CASSFRVPDEQYF	TGTGCCAGCAGCTTCAGGGTTCCTGACGAGCAGTACTTC
TRBV7-2	TRBJ2-2	.	.	CASTVRAGNTGELFF	TGTGCCAGCACCGTTCGGGCAGGGAACACCGGGGAGCTTTTTTTT